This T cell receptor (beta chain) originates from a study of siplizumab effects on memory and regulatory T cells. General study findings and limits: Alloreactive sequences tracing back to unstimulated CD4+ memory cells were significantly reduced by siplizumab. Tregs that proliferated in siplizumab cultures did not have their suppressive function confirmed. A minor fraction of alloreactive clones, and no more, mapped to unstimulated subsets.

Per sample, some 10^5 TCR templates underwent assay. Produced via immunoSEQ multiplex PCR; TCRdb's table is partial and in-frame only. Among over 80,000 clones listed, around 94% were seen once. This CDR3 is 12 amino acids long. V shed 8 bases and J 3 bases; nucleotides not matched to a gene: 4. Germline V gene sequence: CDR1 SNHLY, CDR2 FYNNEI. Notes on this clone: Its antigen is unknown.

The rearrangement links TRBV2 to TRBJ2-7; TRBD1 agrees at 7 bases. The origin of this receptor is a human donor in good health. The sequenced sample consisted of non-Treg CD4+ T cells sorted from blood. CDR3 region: CASGTARYEQYF. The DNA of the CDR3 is TGTGCCAGCGGGACAGCGCGCTACGAGCAGTACTTC.